The 26 T cell receptor beta chains presented below share a single source sample, sequenced in a study of cytotoxic CD8 clonotypes in ibrutinib-treated CLL. The table came from immunoSEQ multiplex PCR; TCRdb's copy has only in-frame clones and leaves some out. The sample has roughly 130,000 clones; 79% are singletons. The sample consisted of PBMCs, taken after 12 months of ibrutinib treatment. The origin of the receptors is a human donor with chronic lymphocytic leukemia.

This clone was counted a few times. The CDR3 bases are TGTGCCAGCAGCACACAAACTACTTCCTACGAGCAGTACTTC. Its protein product is CASSTQTTSYEQYF. This chain joins TRBV7-2 and TRBJ2-7; D gene unclear. V was pared by 5 bases and J by 1 base, with 12 bases between. Germline lookup yields CDR1 SGHTA and CDR2 FQGNSA. The CDR3 extends over 14 amino acids. Looking up the rest from reference TRBV7-2 and TRBJ2-7 gives the full variable domain: GAGVSQSPSNKVTEKGKDVELRCDPISGHTALYWYRQSLGQGLEFLIYFQGNSAPDKSGLPSDRFSAERTGGSVSTLTIQRTQQEDSAVYLCASSTQTTSYEQYFGPGTRLTVT.

The V gene is TRBV2, the J gene TRBJ2-7; TRBD2 agrees at 9 bases. CDR1 and CDR2 (germline): SNHLY, FYNNEI. Trimming cost V 4 bases and J 4 bases; bases outside gene matches: 5. CDR3 length equals 14 residues. CDR3 nucleotide sequence: TGTGCCAGCAGTGGGGCTAGCGGGATTTACGAGCAGTACTTC. Its translation: CASSGASGIYEQYF.

The gene calls are TRBV11-2 and TRBJ2-7, with TRBD2 matching over 7 bases. The CDR3 covers 15 residues. J was trimmed by 0 bases and V by 1 base; bases with no gene match: 3. Germline CDR1 SGHAT, CDR2 FQNNGV. In nucleotides, the CDR3 is TGTGCCAGCAGCTTAGCTGGCGGGAGCTCCTACGAGCAGTACTTC. Amino acid sequence: CASSLAGGSSYEQYF.

The V call is TRBV4-3, the J call TRBJ1-1; D unresolved. Germline CDR1 reads LGHNA; CDR2 reads YSLEER. V was trimmed by 0 bases and J by 5 bases, leaving 7 bases between them. This CDR3 region has 13 residues. The CDR3 reads CASSQDWSTEAFF. CDR3 nucleotides: TGCGCCAGCAGCCAAGATTGGAGTACTGAAGCTTTCTTT.

The chain employs TRBV10-1 and TRBJ2-1; 8 positions agree with TRBD1. The CDR3 consists of 15 residues. The V gene's germline CDR1 is WNHNN and CDR2 SYGVQD (reference sequence). Germline trimming cut 3 bases from V and 1 base from J; bases unmatched to any gene: 2. The CDR3 is CASSEWDRSYNEQFF. The CDR3 bases are TGCGCCAGCAGTGAATGGGACAGGTCCTACAATGAGCAGTTCTTC.

The gene calls are TRBV9 and TRBJ2-7, with D hard to call. V gave up 4 bases and J gave up 4 bases, with 15 bases separating them. The CDR3 contains 14 residues. Germline lookup yields CDR1 SGDLS and CDR2 YYNGEE. Here the CDR3 reads CASSPRLFSYEQYF. As DNA, the CDR3 is TGTGCCAGCAGCCCCCGACTCTTTTCTTACGAGCAGTACTTC.

The rearrangement uses TRBV5-6 and TRBJ1-2; D uncertain. The CDR3 extends over 16 amino acids. V was shortened by 0 bases and J by 7 bases, with 19 bases between the two germline ends. Germline CDR1 SGHDT, CDR2 YYEEEE. The CDR3 region is CASSLAQTPITGGYTF. As DNA, the CDR3 is TGTGCCAGCAGCTTGGCGCAGACTCCGATAACGGGTGGCTACACCTTC.

The chain is built from TRBV4-3 and TRBJ2-7, with D possibly TRBD2 on 6 matching bases. The CDR3 contains 14 residues. CDR1 is LGHNA, CDR2 YSLEER, per germline. V shed 5 bases and J shed 3 bases, with 14 bases lying between them. CDR3 loop: CASSSRLGLYEQYF. The CDR3 DNA is TGCGCCAGCAGCTCCCGACTAGGGCTCTACGAGCAGTACTTC.

The rearrangement uses TRBV7-3 and TRBJ2-2; maybe TRBD2 (5 bases). The CDR3 has 13 residues. The germline V gene has CDR1 SGHTA and CDR2 FQGTGA. V lost 8 bases and J lost 1, with 8 bases in between. CDR3 DNA: TGTGCCAGCTCTAGCTTGAACACCGGGGAGCTGTTTTTT. Translated, it gives CASSSLNTGELFF. The full variable domain, in which reference TRBV7-3 and TRBJ2-2 provide the parts outside the CDR3, is GAGVSQTPSNKVTEKGKYVELRCDPISGHTALYWYRQSLGQGPEFLIYFQGTGAADDSGLPNDRFFAVRPEGSVSTLKIQRTERGDSAVYLCASSSLNTGELFFGEGSRLTVL.

The chain joins TRBV27 to TRBJ2-6, with 12 bases identical to TRBD1. V lost 4 bases, J lost 4 bases, and 17 bases stayed unmatched. Germline assignment: CDR1 MNHEY and CDR2 SMNVEV (reference sequence). This CDR3 contains 21 residues. In DNA form, the CDR3 reads TGTGCCAGCAGTTGGTGGGCGGGACAGGGGGCGGTAGGAGAAGGGGCCAACGTCCTGACTTTC. Its translation is CASSWWAGQGAVGEGANVLTF.

This clone was seen a handful of times. The chain carries TRBV18 and TRBJ1-2; D call uncertain. The germline V gene encodes CDR1 KGHSH and CDR2 LQKENI. The CDR3 spans 14 residues. The V and J ends lost 3 bases and 1 base respectively, with 9 bases between them. The CDR3 DNA reads as TGTGCCAGCTCACCCGCCAGCCTTAACTATGGCTACACCTTC. The encoded protein is CASSPASLNYGYTF.

Concerning this clone: The same CDR3 also results from other DNA sequences found in this sample. V gene TRBV10-3 combines with J gene TRBJ2-3, with D unresolved. The CDR3 runs to 12 residues. Trimming took 3 bases from V and 4 from J, leaving 5 bases between them. Germline assignment: CDR1 ENHRY and CDR2 SYGVKD. CDR3 in amino acids: CAISDRADTQYF. The CDR3 bases are TGTGCCATCAGTGATCGAGCAGATACGCAGTATTTT.

This chain's CDR3 is CASSPRWAGNQPQHF. The DNA for the CDR3 is TGTGCCAGCAGTCCCCGGTGGGCAGGTAATCAGCCCCAGCATTTT. The V call is TRBV28, the J call TRBJ1-5, with D unclear. V was cut by 5 bases and J by 4 bases, with 15 bases left in between. Germline loops: CDR1 MDHEN, CDR2 SYDVKM. The CDR3 is 15 residues long. The full variable domain, with the rest looked up from reference TRBV28 and TRBJ1-5, is DVKVTQSSRYLVKRTGEKVFLECVQDMDHENMFWYRQDPGLGLRLIYFSYDVKMKEKGDIPEGYSVSREKKERFSLILESASTNQTSMYLCASSPRWAGNQPQHFGDGTRLSIL.

The chain couples TRBV2 to TRBJ2-4; D might be TRBD1 (5 bases). The CDR3 contains 13 residues. Deletions cut 5 bases from V and 5 bases from J, with 10 bases between. Germline V CDR1 and CDR2: SNHLY, FYNNEI. The CDR3 region has the DNA TGTGCCAGCAGTTTCAGCAGGGAAAACATTCAGTACTTC. It specifies CASSFSRENIQYF.

The chain couples TRBV7-2 to TRBJ2-3; D might be TRBD2 (5 bases). The length of the CDR3 is 13 residues. Trimming stripped 5 bases from V and 6 bases from J, with 12 bases between. CDR1 SGHTA and CDR2 FQGNSA come from the germline V gene. CDR3 loop: CASSPYDYDTQYF. For the CDR3, the DNA is TGTGCCAGCAGCCCCTATGACTATGATACGCAGTATTTT.

This clone was detected only a few times. V is TRBV10-3 and J is TRBJ1-2; D is perhaps TRBD1 (5 bases). The CDR3 extends over 15 amino acids. Per germline, CDR1 ENHRY and CDR2 SYGVKD. V lost 8 bases, J lost 8 bases, and 24 bases lay in between. In DNA form, the CDR3 reads TGTGCCATCTCTCTTGACAATCAGGGATTGCGCGGCTACACCTTC. Translating gives CAISLDNQGLRGYTF.

V gene TRBV5-4 combines with J gene TRBJ2-5; D perhaps matches TRBD1 (6 bases). CDR3 length: 14 amino acids. V lost 7 bases and J lost 5, with 18 bases in between. Germline assignment: CDR1 SGHNT and CDR2 YYREEE (reference sequence). The CDR3 DNA reads as TGTGCCAGCCTCATACAGGGTATGACGGAGACCCAGTACTTC. Its protein product is CASLIQGMTETQYF.

This clone occurred once. A junction end diverges from the germline sequence, so it may reflect a read error. The chain couples TRBV19 to TRBJ2-7; D is perhaps TRBD1 or TRBD2 (5 bases each). The CDR3 has 11 residues. Germline-derived CDR1 and CDR2 are LNHDA and SQIVND (reference sequence). This CDR3 reads CASSTGTVKRF. CDR3 DNA: TGTGCCAGTAGTACCGGGACGGTTAAACGCTTC.

The rearrangement uses TRBV5-8 and TRBJ1-1; the match to TRBD1 covers 8 bases. The germline V gene has CDR1 SGHTS and CDR2 YDEGEE. V lost 3 bases, J lost 10 bases, and 14 bases stayed unmatched. The CDR3 totals 15 residues. The CDR3 sequence is CASSSHPGTGGIAFF. Here the CDR3 DNA reads TGTGCCAGCAGCTCTCACCCCGGGACAGGTGGGATAGCTTTCTTT.

This clone was seen a few times. The V gene is TRBV9, the J gene TRBJ2-7, with TRBD1 matching 9 bases. Germline loops: CDR1 SGDLS, CDR2 YYNGEE. The trim removed 2 bases at V and 6 bases at J, leaving 9 bases unmatched. The CDR3 contains 15 residues. The CDR3 sequence: CASSVGTGSLSEQYF. The CDR3 nucleotides are TGTGCCAGCAGCGTGGGGACAGGGTCTCTGTCCGAGCAGTACTTC.

This chain uses TRBV19 with TRBJ2-2; D is possibly TRBD1 or TRBD2 (5 bases each). Deletions cut 5 bases from V and 6 bases from J, with 10 bases between. The CDR3 is 13 amino acids. CDR1 and CDR2 from the germline V gene are LNHDA and SQIVND (reference sequence). CDR3 bases: TGTGCCAGTAGTCGGGACCTCTCCGGGGAGCTGTTTTTT. Protein sequence: CASSRDLSGELFF. The variable domain in full, completed from reference TRBV19 and TRBJ2-2, reads DGGITQSPKYLFRKEGQNVTLSCEQNLNHDAMYWYRQDPGQGLRLIYYSQIVNDFQKGDIAEGYSVSREKKESFPLTVTSAQKNPTAFYLCASSRDLSGELFFGEGSRLTVL.

The rearrangement links TRBV7-3 to TRBJ1-2; D remains unclear. Germline V gives CDR1 SGHTA, CDR2 FQGTGA. V was shortened by 4 bases and J by 0 bases, with 12 bases between the two germline ends. The CDR3 totals 15 residues. The CDR3 protein is CASSSTIGSNYGYTF. As DNA, the CDR3 is TGTGCCAGCAGCTCCACAATCGGGTCTAACTATGGCTACACCTTC. Combining the CDR3 with reference TRBV7-3 and TRBJ1-2 gives the whole variable domain GAGVSQTPSNKVTEKGKYVELRCDPISGHTALYWYRQSLGQGPEFLIYFQGTGAADDSGLPNDRFFAVRPEGSVSTLKIQRTERGDSAVYLCASSSTIGSNYGYTFGSGTRLTVV.

The chain links TRBV19 to TRBJ1-5; 7 nucleotides line up with TRBD1. The CDR3 spans 15 residues. V was clipped by 5 bases and J by 6 bases; unmatched bases: 10. Germline lookup yields CDR1 LNHDA and CDR2 SQIVND (reference sequence). CDR3 protein: CASSFAGTVRQPQHF. The CDR3 DNA sequence: TGTGCCAGTAGTTTCGCCGGGACAGTACGTCAGCCCCAGCATTTT.

The J gene is TRBJ1-2, the V gene TRBV18; D is undetermined. V was clipped by 3 bases and J by 7 bases, with 21 bases between them. The CDR3 is 16 residues long. Germline loops: CDR1 KGHSH, CDR2 LQKENI. CDR3 in DNA: TGTGCCAGCTCACCCTCAGCCCGTACCACCGATCTTGGCTACACCTTC. Translation: CASSPSARTTDLGYTF.

The chain employs TRBV5-8 and TRBJ1-2; TRBD1 is a possible D gene (6 bases). The CDR3 is 16 residues long. Germline values: CDR1 SGHTS, CDR2 YDEGEE. The ends were cut back, 0 bases at V and 8 bases at J, with 20 bases in the middle. CDR3 coding DNA: TGTGCCAGCAGCTTGGAAGGGGGATCGGTTTTCCTGGGCTACACCTTC. It encodes CASSLEGGSVFLGYTF.

The chain carries TRBV7-2 and TRBJ2-3; D gene unclear. The length of the CDR3 is 14 residues. Between the trimmed V and J ends, which lost 3 bases and 6 bases, there was a span of 13 bases. Per germline, CDR1 SGHTA and CDR2 FQGNSA. CDR3 sequence: CASSFLMSVDTQYF. The CDR3, as DNA: TGTGCCAGCAGCTTTCTCATGTCCGTCGATACGCAGTATTTT.